The sequence of this T cell receptor beta chain was determined in a study of long-term antiretroviral therapy in people with HIV. Whole-study findings and limits: Specimen acquisition occurred between about 2004 and 2018, potentially under older ART regimens.

Samples were assayed with immunoSEQ v3.0 at survey level. The protocol was immunoSEQ multiplex PCR, while the TCRdb copy is restricted to in-frame clones and leaves out a portion. The sample includes 12,000 or so clones, about 80% of them seen just once. CDR1 SGDLS and CDR2 YYNGEE come from the germline V gene. Losses at the gene ends were 4 bases for V and 6 bases for J; bases not matched to a gene: 13. The CDR3 spans 16 residues. On this clone itself: The antigen remains unidentified.

V and J are TRBV9 and TRBJ2-3, with 8 positions matching TRBD2. The source material was unsorted PBMCs, sampled 3.1 years before starting antiretroviral therapy. This TCR was recovered from a man aged 40-49 years with HIV. Here the CDR3 reads CASSHGAAGVPDTQYF. For the CDR3, the DNA is TGTGCCAGCAGCCATGGGGCAGCGGGAGTACCGGATACGCAGTATTTT.